Each of the 8 T cell receptor beta chains below was sequenced from the same sample in a study of regulatory T cells in long-lasting Graves disease. According to the study, TCR beta libraries were built with iRepertoire HTBI primers and CDR3-region Arm-PCR. One entry per CDR3 protein results from TCRdb running MiXCR on the multiplex PCR reads. Among about 300,000 distinct CDR3 sequences listed, 20% to 25% were seen once. Time point meaning: persistent/refractory GD, antithyroid drugs over 5 years with positive TRAb. PBMCs were the source of the RNA used for TCR sequencing. The specimen comprised peripheral blood mononuclear cells (PBMCs), sampled when the disease was refractory, from a patient treated with antithyroid drugs. The receptors shown here come from a female donor with Graves disease.

As regards this clonotype: The junction departs from the called germline gene at one end, perhaps through a read error. The CDR3 spells CASRTSGEPRLYF. CDR3 in DNA: TGTGCCAGCAGGACCTCAGGGGAGCCCCGATTGTACTTC. V is TRBV25-1 and J is TRBJ2-1; D might be TRBD1 (6 bases). CDR1 and CDR2 (germline): MGHDK, SYGVNS. This CDR3 contains 13 residues.

In its sample, this clonotype was seen many times. V usage is TRBV12-5 and J usage is TRBJ2-7; D is tentatively TRBD1 or TRBD2 (7 bases each). This CDR3 is built from 15 residues. The germline V and J ends were trimmed by 7 bases and 1 base, with 17 bases remaining between them. Germline CDR1 is LGHNT and CDR2 is FRNRAP. The CDR3 loop reads CASARGGGQSYEQYF. CDR3 nucleotide sequence: TGTGCTAGTGCCCGAGGCGGGGGACAGTCCTACGAGCAGTACTTC.

On this clonotype: Relative to the germline gene, one junction end is altered; a read error may explain this. This chain links TRBV11-2 with TRBJ2-1, with D tentatively TRBD1 or TRBD2 (5 bases each). Per the germline V gene, CDR1 is SGHAT and CDR2 is FQNNGV. This CDR3 has 16 amino acids. CDR3 bases: TGTGCCAACAGCTTAGACCCCGGGGCCCCTAGCAATGAGCAGTTCTTC. Its protein product is CANSLDPGAPSNEQFF.

The J gene is TRBJ2-3, the V gene TRBV5-1; 9 nucleotides line up with TRBD2. This CDR3 has 15 amino acids. V dropped 2 bases and J dropped 5; count of bases not matched to a gene: 6. Germline loops: CDR1 SGHRS, CDR2 YFSETQ. The CDR3 is CASSFAGGPLDTQYF. The CDR3 DNA reads as TGCGCCAGCAGCTTTGCGGGAGGGCCTTTAGATACGCAGTATTTT. Drawing the rest from reference TRBV5-1 and TRBJ2-3, the complete variable domain is KAGVTQTPRYLIKTRGQQVTLSCSPISGHRSVSWYQQTPGQGLQFLFEYFSETQRNKGNFPGRFSGRQFSNSRSEMNVSTLELGDSALYLCASSFAGGPLDTQYFGPGTRLTVL.

The chain is built from TRBV30 and TRBJ1-6; no definite D call. The CDR3 totals 13 residues. Germline assignment: CDR1 GTSNPN and CDR2 SVGIG (reference sequence). V was trimmed by 2 bases and J by 10 bases, leaving 12 bases between them. As DNA, the CDR3 is TGTGCCTGGAGTTTTACCGTTGGGTCACCCCTCCACTTT. This gives the protein CAWSFTVGSPLHF.

This clonotype has just a few counts. The chain joins TRBV14 to TRBJ2-7; 8 nucleotides agree with TRBD1. The CDR3 is 16 residues long. Looked up from germline, CDR1 is SGHDN and CDR2 is FVKESK. V shed 2 bases, J shed 0 bases, and the junction held 6 bases outside the gene matches. The CDR3 DNA follows: TGTGCCAGCAGCCAAAGCATGGACAGGGCCTCCTACGAGCAGTACTTC. This translates into CASSQSMDRASYEQYF.

The V and J genes are TRBV28 and TRBJ2-7, with 9 bases matching TRBD1. Germline CDR1 and CDR2: MDHEN and SYDVKM. The CDR3 has 15 residues. Trimming removed 8 bases from V and 5 bases from J; junction bases left unmatched: 13. CDR3 bases: TGTGCCAGCGGTGGCCGGGACAGGGTCGCCCACGAGCAGTACTTC. It is translated as CASGGRDRVAHEQYF.

There are many counts of this clonotype. The gene calls are TRBV11-2 and TRBJ1-2, with a weak D call TRBD1 (6 bases). The V and J ends lost 0 bases and 0 bases respectively, with 17 bases between them. From germline, CDR1 is SGHAT and CDR2 FQNNGV. The CDR3 is 18 residues long. The CDR3 sequence is CASSLDLGGGTTNYGYTF. In nucleotides, the CDR3 is TGTGCCAGCAGCTTAGATCTAGGGGGGGGGACAACTAACTATGGCTACACCTTC.